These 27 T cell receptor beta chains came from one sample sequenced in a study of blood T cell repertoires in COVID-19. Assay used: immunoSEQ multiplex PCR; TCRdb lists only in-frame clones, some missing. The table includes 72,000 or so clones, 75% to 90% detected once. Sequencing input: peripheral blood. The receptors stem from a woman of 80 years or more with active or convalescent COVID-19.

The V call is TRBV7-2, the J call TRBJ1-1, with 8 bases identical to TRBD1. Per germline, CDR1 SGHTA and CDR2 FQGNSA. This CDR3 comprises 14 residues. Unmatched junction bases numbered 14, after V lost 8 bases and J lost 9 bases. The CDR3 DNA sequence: TGTGCCAGCGCGAATATGGACAGGGTTCATCAAGCTTTCTTT. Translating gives CASANMDRVHQAFF.

As DNA, the CDR3 is TGCGCCAGCAGCCCCATGAGCTCATATAGTCCAAAAGAGACCCAGTACTTC. Residues: CASSPMSSYSPKETQYF. J is TRBJ2-5 and V is TRBV4-1, with D hard to call. The V end was cut by 4 bases, the J end by 3 bases, with 21 bases between. Germline loops: CDR1 MGHRA, CDR2 YSYEKL. The CDR3 contains 17 residues.

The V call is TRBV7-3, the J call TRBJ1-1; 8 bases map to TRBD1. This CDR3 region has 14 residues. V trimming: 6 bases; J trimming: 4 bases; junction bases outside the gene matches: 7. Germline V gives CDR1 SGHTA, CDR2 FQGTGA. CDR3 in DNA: TGTGCCAGCAGTTCAGGGGGCACGACCACTGAAGCTTTCTTT. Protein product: CASSSGGTTTEAFF.

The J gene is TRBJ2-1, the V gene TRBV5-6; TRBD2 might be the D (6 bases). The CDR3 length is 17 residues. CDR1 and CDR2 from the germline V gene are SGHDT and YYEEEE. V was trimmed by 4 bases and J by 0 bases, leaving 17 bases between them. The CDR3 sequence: CASSLPGSEGSYNEQFF. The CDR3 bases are TGTGCCAGCAGCCTCCCGGGCTCGGAGGGCTCCTACAATGAGCAGTTCTTC.

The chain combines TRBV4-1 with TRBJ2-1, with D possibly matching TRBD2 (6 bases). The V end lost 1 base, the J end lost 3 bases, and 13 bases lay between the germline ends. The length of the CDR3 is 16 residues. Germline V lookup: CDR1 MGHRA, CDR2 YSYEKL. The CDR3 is CASSQVGGVGYNEQFF. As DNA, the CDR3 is TGCGCCAGCAGCCAAGTCGGAGGGGTTGGCTACAATGAGCAGTTCTTC.

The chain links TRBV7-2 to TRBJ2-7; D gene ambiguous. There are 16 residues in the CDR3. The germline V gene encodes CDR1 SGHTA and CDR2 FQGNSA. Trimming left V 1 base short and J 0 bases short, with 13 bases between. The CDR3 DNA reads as TGTGCCAGCAGCTTAGGTTGGGCTACCAGCTCCTACGAGCAGTACTTC. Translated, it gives CASSLGWATSSYEQYF.

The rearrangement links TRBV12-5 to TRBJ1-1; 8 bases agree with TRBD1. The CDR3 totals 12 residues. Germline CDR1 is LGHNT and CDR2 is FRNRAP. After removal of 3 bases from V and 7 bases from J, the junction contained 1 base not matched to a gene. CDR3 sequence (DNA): TGTGCTAGTGGTTTTGGACAGGGTGAAGCTTTCTTT. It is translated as CASGFGQGEAFF.

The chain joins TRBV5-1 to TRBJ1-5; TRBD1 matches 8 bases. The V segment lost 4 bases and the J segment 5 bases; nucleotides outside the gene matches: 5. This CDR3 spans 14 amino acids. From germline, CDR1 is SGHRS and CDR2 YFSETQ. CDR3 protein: CASSRQGNDQPQHF. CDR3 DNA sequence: TGCGCCAGCAGCCGACAGGGGAACGATCAGCCCCAGCATTTT.

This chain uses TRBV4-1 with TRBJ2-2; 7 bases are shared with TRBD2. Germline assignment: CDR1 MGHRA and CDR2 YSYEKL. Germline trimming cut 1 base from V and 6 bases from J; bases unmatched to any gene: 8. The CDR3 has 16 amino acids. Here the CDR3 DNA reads TGCGCCAGCAGCCAAGTAACAAGCGGGGACGCCGGGGAGCTGTTTTTT. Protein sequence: CASSQVTSGDAGELFF.

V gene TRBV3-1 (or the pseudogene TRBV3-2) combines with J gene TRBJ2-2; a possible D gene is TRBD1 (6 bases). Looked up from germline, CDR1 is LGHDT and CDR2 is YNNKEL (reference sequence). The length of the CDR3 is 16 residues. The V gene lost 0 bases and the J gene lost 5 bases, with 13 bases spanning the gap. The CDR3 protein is CASSQDPGQSTGELFF. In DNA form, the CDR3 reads TGTGCCAGCAGCCAAGATCCAGGACAGAGTACCGGGGAGCTGTTTTTT.

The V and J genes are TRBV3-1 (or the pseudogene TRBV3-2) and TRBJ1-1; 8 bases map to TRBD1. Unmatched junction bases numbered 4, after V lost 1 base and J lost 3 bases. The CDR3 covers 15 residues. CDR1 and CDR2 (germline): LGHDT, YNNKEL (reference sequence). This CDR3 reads CASSQGTGRDTEAFF. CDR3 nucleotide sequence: TGTGCCAGCAGCCAAGGGACAGGGAGGGACACTGAAGCTTTCTTT.

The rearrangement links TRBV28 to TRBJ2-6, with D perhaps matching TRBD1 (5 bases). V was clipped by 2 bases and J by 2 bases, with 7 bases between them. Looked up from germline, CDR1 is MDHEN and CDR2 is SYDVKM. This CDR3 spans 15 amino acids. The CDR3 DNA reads TGTGCCAGCAGTTTAGGGGCTACTGGGGCCAACGTCCTGACTTTC. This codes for CASSLGATGANVLTF.

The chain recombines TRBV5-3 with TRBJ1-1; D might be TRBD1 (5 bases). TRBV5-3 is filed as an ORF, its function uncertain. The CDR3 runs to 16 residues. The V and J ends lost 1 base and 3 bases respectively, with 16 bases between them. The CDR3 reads CARSLSRQGRDTEAFF. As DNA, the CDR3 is TGTGCCAGAAGCTTGTCCCGTCAGGGCAGGGACACTGAAGCTTTCTTT.

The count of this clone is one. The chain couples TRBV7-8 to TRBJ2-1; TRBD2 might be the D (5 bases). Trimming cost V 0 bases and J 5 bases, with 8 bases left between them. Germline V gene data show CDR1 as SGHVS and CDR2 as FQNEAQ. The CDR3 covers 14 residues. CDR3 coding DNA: TGTGCCAGCAGCTTAGCGAGGGCAGACAATGAGCAGTTCTTC. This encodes CASSLARADNEQFF.

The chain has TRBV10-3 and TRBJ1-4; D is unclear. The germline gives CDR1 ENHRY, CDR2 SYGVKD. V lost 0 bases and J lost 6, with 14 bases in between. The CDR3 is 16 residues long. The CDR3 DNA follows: TGTGCCATCAGTGAGTCCCCGGGTAGGCTCTATGAAAAACTGTTTTTT. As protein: CAISESPGRLYEKLFF.

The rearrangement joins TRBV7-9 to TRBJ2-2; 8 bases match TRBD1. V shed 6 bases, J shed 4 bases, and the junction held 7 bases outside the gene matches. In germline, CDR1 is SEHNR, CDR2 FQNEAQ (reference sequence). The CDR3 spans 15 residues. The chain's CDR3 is CASRYTGGSTGELFF. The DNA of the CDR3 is TGTGCCAGCAGATACACAGGGGGAAGCACCGGGGAGCTGTTTTTT.

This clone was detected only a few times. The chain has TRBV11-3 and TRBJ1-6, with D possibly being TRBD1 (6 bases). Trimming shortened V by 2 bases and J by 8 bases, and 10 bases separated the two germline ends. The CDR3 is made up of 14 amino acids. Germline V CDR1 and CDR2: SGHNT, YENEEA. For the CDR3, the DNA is TGTGCCAGCAGCTTATCAGGGGTATATTCACCCCTCCACTTT. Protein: CASSLSGVYSPLHF.

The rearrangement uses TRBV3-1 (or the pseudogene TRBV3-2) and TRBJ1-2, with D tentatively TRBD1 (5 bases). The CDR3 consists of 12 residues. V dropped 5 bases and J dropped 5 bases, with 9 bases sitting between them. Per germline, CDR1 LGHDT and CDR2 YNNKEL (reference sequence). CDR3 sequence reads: CASSRGRYGYTF. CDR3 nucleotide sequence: TGTGCCAGCAGCAGGGGAAGGTATGGCTACACCTTC.

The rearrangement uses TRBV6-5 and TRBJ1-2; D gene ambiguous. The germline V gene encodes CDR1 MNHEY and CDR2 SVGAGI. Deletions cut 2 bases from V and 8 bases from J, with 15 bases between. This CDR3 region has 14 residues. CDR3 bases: TGTGCCAGCAGTTACGGGCGGGAAGTCAAAGGCTACACCTTC. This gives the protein CASSYGREVKGYTF.

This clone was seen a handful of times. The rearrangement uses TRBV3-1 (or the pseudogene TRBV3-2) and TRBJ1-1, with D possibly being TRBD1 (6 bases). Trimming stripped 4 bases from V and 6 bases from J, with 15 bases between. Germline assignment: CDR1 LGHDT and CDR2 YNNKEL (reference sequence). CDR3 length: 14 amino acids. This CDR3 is CASSRIQGEAEAFF. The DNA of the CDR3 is TGTGCCAGCAGCCGTATACAGGGTGAGGCTGAAGCTTTCTTT.

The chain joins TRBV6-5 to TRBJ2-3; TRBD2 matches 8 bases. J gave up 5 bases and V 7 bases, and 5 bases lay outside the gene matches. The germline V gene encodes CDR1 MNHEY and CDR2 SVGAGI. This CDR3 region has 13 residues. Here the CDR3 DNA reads TGTGCCAGCAAAGCGGGGGCTCTAGATACGCAGTATTTT. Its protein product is CASKAGALDTQYF.

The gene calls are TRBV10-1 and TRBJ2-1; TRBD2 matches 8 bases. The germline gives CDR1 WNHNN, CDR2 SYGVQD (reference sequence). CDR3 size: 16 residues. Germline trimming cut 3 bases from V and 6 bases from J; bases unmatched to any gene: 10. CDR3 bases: TGCGCCAGCAGTGACCCCGGGGGGGCGGGAGTCAATGAGCAGTTCTTC. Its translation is CASSDPGGAGVNEQFF.

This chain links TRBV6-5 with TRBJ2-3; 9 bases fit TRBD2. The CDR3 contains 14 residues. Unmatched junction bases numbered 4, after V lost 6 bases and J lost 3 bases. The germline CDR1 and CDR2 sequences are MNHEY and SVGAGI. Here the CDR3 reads CASSPGLATDTQYF. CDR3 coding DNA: TGTGCCAGCAGCCCGGGACTAGCAACAGATACGCAGTATTTT.

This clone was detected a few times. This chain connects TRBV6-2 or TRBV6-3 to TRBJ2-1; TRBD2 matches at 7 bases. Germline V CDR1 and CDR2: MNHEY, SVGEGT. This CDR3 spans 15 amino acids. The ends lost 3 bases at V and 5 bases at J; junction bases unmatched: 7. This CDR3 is CASSYFPGGNNEQFF. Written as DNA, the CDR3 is TGTGCCAGCAGTTATTTCCCGGGAGGTAACAATGAGCAGTTCTTC.

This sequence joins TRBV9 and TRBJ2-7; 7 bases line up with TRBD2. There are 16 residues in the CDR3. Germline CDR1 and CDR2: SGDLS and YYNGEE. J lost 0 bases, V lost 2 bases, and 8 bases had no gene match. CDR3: CASSVRSSGSSYEQYF. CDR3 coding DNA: TGTGCCAGCAGCGTGAGGTCTAGCGGAAGCTCCTACGAGCAGTACTTC.

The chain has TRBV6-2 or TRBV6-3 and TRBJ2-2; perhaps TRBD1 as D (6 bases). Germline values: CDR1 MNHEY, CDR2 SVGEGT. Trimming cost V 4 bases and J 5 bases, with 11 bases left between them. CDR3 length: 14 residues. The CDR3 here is CASSLHRETGELFF. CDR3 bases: TGTGCCAGCAGTTTACACAGGGAGACCGGGGAGCTGTTTTTT.

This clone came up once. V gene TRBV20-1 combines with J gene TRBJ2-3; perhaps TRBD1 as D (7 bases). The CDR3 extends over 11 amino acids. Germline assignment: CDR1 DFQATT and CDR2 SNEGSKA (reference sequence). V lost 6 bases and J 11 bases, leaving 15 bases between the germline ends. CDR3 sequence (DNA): TGCAGTGCGGAGGGGGCCGGGAGGCAGTATTTT. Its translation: CSAEGAGRQYF.